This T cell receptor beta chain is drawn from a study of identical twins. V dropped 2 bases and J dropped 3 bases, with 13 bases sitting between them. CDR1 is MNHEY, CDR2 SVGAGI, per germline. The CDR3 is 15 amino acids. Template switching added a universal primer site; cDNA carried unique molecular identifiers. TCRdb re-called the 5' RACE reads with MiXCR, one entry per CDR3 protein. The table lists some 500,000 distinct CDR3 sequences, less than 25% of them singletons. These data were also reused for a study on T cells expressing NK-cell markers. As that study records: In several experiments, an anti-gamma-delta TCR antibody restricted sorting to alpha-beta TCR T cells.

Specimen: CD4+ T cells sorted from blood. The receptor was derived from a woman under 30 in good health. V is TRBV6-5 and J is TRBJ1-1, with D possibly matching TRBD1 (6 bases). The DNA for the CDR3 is TGTGCCAGCAGTTACGAGCCCAGGGGTTACACTGAAGCTTTCTTT. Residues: CASSYEPRGYTEAFF.